The source of this TCR beta chain is a study of T cell responses to AZD1222 COVID-19 vaccine (dated by TCRdb to 2020 to 2022). About the investigation overall: AZD1222 recipients with second doses at about 4 weeks or about 12 weeks were pooled, because spike-specific TCR depth and breadth did not differ between schedules. A total of more than 230 trial participants underwent TCR sequencing, of whom some 210 received two doses of AZD1222 and some 25 received two doses of the MenACWY control vaccine. Trial participants were enrolled into age subgroups of 18-55, 56-69 and 70-plus years, which contained roughly 150, 30 and 60 TCR-sequenced participants, respectively.

In the case of this clone: No cognate antigen has been identified for it. Base qualities are not at hand, and no much larger clone is one base apart.

CDR1 SGHNT and CDR2 YYREEE are derived from the germline V gene (reference sequence). For this chain, trimming is 5 bases at the V end and 0 bases at the J end, and the number of junction bases without a gene match is 8. From its cysteine to its phenylalanine, the CDR3 spans 17 amino acids. Of the read, only the CDR3 DNA is kept; its 51 bases are in frame from base 1. The time point label corresponds to: baseline before first vaccination. Vaccinee samples were obtained from the UK trials COV001 and COV002, which included a single-blind randomized controlled phase 2/3 trial of AZD1222 (ChAdOx1 nCoV-19) in healthy adults. For TCRbeta chain sequencing, PBMC samples were collected from trial participants at day 0 and at day 28 after the second dose. On the study overall, not on this receptor specifically: After two AZD1222 doses, spike-specific TCR breadth and depth were significantly higher than at day 0 and than in MenACWY recipients. The 56-69-year group was small, and its depth increase did not reach significance, likely because of low power. Conclusions about previously exposed vaccinees are limited because only six or seven AZD1222 recipients were SARS-CoV-2 seropositive at baseline. Most participants were white British and females outnumbered males, and the authors suggested that clonal diversity may have been underestimated. Because no day 14 peak-response samples were available, the repertoires could be characterized only after the peak T cell response. Epitopes outside the regions mutated in the B.1.351 and B.1.1.7 variants were reportedly recognized by nearly half of the unique spike-specific TCRs. CD4 TCRs associated with the vaccine covered the entire spike protein, and the dominant responses were in regions 160-218 and 743-854.

The CDR3 regions of human TCRbeta chains were analyzed by immunosequencing. The authors' pipeline ran thus. TCRs in the repertoires were compared against a reference library of SARS-CoV-2-specific TCRs that had been generated with the MIRA antigen-specificity platform. Breadth meant the fraction of unique TCRs that were SARS-CoV-2-associated, whereas depth meant the fraction of total T cells that were SARS-CoV-2-associated. Using the MIRA data, every spike-specific TCR was mapped to the spike region that the TCR reacted to and assigned to either a CD4 or a CD8 class. Log10-transformed breadth and depth values were compared by one-way ANOVA with Sidak's multiple comparisons tests. Imported from immuneACCESS, the table was reduced by TCRdb to in-frame sequences with V and J called. These copies leave out some clones; in studies compared against another copy, an unresolved V gene accounts for under half, and the cause of the remainder is not known. The D gene and trimming were derived from the DNA, and the V and J assignments and clone size from that table. This sample lists roughly 150,000 clones; around 90% were detected once. The top ten constitute about 1.5% of the sample.

The V and J segments used are TRBV5-4 and TRBJ1-6, and 7 bases in between align with TRBD1. The TCR comes from an adult in good health. The sequenced sample was peripheral blood, obtained on day 0 of AZD1222 vaccination. Read as DNA, the sequence is TGTGCCAGCAGTTCGGGACAGCCGAGCTCCTATAATTCACCCCTCCACTTT. This is translated as CASSSGQPSSYNSPLHF.